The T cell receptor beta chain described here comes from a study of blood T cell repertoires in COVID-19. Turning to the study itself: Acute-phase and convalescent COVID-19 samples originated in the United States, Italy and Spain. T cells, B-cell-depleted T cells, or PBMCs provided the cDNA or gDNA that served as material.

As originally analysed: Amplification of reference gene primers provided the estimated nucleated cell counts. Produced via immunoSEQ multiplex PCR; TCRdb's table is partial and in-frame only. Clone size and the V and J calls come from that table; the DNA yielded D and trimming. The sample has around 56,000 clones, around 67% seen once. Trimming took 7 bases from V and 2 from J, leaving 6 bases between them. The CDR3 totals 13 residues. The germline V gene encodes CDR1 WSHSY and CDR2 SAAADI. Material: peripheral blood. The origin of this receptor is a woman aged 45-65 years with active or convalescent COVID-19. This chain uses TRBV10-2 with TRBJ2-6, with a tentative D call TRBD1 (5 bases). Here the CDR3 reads CASTRAGANVLTF. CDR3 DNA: TGCGCCAGCACCAGGGCTGGGGCCAACGTCCTGACTTTC.